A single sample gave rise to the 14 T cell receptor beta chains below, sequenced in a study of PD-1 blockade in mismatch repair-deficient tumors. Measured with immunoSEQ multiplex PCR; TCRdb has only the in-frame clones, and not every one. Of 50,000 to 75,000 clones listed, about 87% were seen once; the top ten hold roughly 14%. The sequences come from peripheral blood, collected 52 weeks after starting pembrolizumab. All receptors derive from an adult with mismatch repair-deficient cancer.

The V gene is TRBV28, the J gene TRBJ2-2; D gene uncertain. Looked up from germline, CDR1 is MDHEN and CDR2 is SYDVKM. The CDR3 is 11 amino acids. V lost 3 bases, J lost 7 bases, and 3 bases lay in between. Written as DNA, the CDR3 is TGTGCCAGCAGTTTTGTCGGGGAGCTGTTTTTT. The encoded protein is CASSFVGELFF.

As DNA, the CDR3 is TGTGCCAGCAGCGCCCTAGACAGGGGAGAGCAGTTCTTC. Its translation is CASSALDRGEQFF. The chain is built from TRBV7-3 and TRBJ2-1; 8 bases align to TRBD1. The CDR3 is made up of 13 amino acids. V shed 5 bases, J shed 10 bases, and the junction held 7 bases outside the gene matches. Germline V gives CDR1 SGHTA, CDR2 FQGTGA. The full variable domain, in which reference TRBV7-3 and TRBJ2-1 provide the parts outside the CDR3, is GAGVSQTPSNKVTEKGKYVELRCDPISGHTALYWYRQSLGQGPEFLIYFQGTGAADDSGLPNDRFFAVRPEGSVSTLKIQRTERGDSAVYLCASSALDRGEQFFGPGTRLTVL.

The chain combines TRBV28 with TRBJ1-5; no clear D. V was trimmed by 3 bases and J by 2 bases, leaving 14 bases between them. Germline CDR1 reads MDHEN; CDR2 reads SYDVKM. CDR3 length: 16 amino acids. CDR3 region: CASSFDAGVRNQPQHF. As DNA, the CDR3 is TGTGCCAGCAGTTTCGACGCAGGTGTGCGCAATCAGCCCCAGCATTTT.

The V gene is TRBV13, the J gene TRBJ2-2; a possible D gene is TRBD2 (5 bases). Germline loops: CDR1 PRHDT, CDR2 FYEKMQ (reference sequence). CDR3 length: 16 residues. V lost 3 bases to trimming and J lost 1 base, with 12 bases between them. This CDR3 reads CASSFSDEMNTGELFF. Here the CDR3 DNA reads TGTGCCAGCAGCTTTAGCGACGAAATGAACACCGGGGAGCTGTTTTTT.

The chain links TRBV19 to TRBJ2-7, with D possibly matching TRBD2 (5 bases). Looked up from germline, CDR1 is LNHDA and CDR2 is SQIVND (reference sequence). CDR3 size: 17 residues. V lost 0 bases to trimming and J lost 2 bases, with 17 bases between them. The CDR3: CASSIDLGIKNTYEQYF. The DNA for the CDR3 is TGTGCCAGTAGTATAGATCTCGGGATTAAAAATACCTACGAGCAGTACTTC.

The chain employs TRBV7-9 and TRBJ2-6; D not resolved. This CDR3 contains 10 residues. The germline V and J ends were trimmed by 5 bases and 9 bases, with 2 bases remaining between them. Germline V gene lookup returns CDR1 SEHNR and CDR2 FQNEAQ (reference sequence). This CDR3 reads CASSINVLTF. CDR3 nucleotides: TGTGCCAGCAGCATCAACGTCCTGACTTTC.

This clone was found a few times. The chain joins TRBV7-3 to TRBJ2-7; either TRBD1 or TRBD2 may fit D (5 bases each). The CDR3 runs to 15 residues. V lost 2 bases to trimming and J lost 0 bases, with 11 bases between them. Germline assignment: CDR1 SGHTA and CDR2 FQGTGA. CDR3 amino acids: CASSLGRGGSYEQYF. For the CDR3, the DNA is TGTGCCAGCAGCTTAGGTCGTGGGGGCTCCTACGAGCAGTACTTC.

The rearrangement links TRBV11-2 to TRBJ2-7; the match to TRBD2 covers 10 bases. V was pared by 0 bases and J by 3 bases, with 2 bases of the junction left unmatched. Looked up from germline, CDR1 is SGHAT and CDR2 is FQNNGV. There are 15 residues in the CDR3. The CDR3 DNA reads TGTGCCAGCAGCTTAGAACTAGCGGGAAACTACGAGCAGTACTTC. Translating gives CASSLELAGNYEQYF.

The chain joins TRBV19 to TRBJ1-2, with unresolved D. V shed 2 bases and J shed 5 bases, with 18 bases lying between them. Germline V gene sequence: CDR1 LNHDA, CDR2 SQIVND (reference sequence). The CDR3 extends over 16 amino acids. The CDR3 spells CASSIREERQVYGYTF. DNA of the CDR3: TGTGCCAGTAGTATAAGGGAGGAACGGCAGGTATATGGCTACACCTTC.

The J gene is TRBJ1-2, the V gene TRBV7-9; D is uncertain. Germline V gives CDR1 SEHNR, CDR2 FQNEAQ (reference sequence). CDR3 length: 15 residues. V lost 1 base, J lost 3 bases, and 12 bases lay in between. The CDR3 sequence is CASSLGNPGDYGYTF. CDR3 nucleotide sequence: TGTGCCAGCAGCTTAGGAAACCCCGGGGACTATGGCTACACCTTC.

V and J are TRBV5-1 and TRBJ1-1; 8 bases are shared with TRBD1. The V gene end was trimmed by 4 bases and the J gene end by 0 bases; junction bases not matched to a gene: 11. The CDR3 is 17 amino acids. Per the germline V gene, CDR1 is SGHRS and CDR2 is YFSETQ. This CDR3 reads CASSRNIQGDMNTEAFF. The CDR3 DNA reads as TGCGCCAGCAGCCGAAATATACAGGGGGACATGAACACTGAAGCTTTCTTT. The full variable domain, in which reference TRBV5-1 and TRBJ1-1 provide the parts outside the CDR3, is KAGVTQTPRYLIKTRGQQVTLSCSPISGHRSVSWYQQTPGQGLQFLFEYFSETQRNKGNFPGRFSGRQFSNSRSEMNVSTLELGDSALYLCASSRNIQGDMNTEAFFGQGTRLTVV.

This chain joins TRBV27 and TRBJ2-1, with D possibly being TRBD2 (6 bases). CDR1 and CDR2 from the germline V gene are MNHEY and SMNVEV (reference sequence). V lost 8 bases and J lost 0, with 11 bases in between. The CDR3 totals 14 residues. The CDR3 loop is CASGTLNSYNEQFF. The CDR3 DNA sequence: TGTGCCAGCGGGACTTTGAACTCCTACAATGAGCAGTTCTTC.

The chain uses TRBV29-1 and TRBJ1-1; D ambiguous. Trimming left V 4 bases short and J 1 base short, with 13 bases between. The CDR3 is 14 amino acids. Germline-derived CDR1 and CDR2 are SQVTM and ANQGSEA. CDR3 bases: TGCAGCGTTGCGATTGGTTCGGGGAACACTGAAGCTTTCTTT. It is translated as CSVAIGSGNTEAFF.

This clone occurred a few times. Written as DNA, the CDR3 is TGTGCCAGTCAGTCCTCCGGGATTAGCTCCTACGAGCAGTACTTC. Its protein is CASQSSGISSYEQYF. This chain connects TRBV19 to TRBJ2-7, with TRBD2 as a possible D gene (5 bases). Trimming removed 8 bases at V and 0 bases at J, with 17 bases between. The CDR3 length is 15 residues. Germline-derived CDR1 and CDR2 are LNHDA and SQIVND (reference sequence).